This TCR beta chain was retrieved from a study of early T cells in non-severe SARS-CoV-2 infection. Study summary: Investigators sequenced bulk RNA drawn from unsorted whole blood, and chains remained unpaired.

Trimming stripped 7 bases from V and 3 bases from J, with 15 bases between. The CDR3 runs 14 residues. This clonotype turned up a few times. The antigen is unknown. The protocol attached unique molecular identifiers to individual cDNA molecules. Using its own MiXCR run on the 5' RACE reads, TCRdb lists one record per CDR3 protein. The sample holds tens of thousands of distinct CDR3 sequences, approximately 12% seen once. Overall study findings and caveats: A preference for anti-spike CD8 responses marked VDJdb matching, which missed private and CD4 specificities.

This clonotype was obtained from an adult who was a healthcare worker with PCR-confirmed SARS-CoV-2 infection or an uninfected control (not recorded which). The rearrangement uses TRBV12-3 or TRBV12-4 and TRBJ1-2; D not resolved. The sample was whole blood. The CDR3 reads CASTPTGSYYGYTF. The CDR3 nucleotides are TGTGCCAGCACCCCGACCGGGAGCTACTATGGCTACACCTTC.